This TCR beta chain stems from a study of CD8 T cells in ankylosing spondylitis (dated by TCRdb to 2015 to 2018). Notes on the research overall: The study set out to find disease-linked TCR variants by profiling T cell receptor beta repertoires in ankylosing spondylitis patients and healthy donors. Peripheral blood was sampled, and synovial fluid was also collected from ankylosing spondylitis patients. In total, the full study cohort was made up of roughly 110 healthy donors and 25 ankylosing spondylitis patients.

From the cysteine through the phenylalanine, the CDR3 covers 14 amino acids. Only the CDR3 DNA stays, 42 bases, in frame from base 1. Trimming takes 6 bases off V and 2 bases off J; junction bases not matched to a gene: 6. As encoded in the germline V gene (reference sequence), CDR1 is DFQATT while CDR2 is SNEGSKA. What the work shows at the level of the full study, not this receptor alone: A TCR beta motif made up of several highly homologous amino acid variants appeared to be characteristic of blood from ankylosing spondylitis patients. Some motif variants had previously been reported in the synovial fluid and blood of reactive arthritis patients, which suggests shared mechanisms of disease initiation. The disease-linked clones showed a CD8+ phenotype and occurred at relatively low frequencies in peripheral blood. The disease-linked clones were reported as significantly enriched in matched synovial fluid samples from ankylosing spondylitis patients.

In its sample, this clonotype was seen a few times. The antigen it binds to is not known. No qualities accompany the bases; no much larger clone lies one base away. Sequencer: Illumina HiSeq 2500. Quantitative 5'-RACE with molecular barcodes was used to prepare TCR beta libraries. The authors processed their data as follows. A new computational method, built on a probabilistic model of VDJ rearrangement, was used to identify disease-linked TCR variants. The raw public reads went through TCRdb reprocessing: fastp at Q25, MiXCR clone calling, in-frame beta chains kept. Each entry merges the rows of one CDR3 protein and shows their most common DNA and genes. TCRdb assigned the V and J calls; the authors' analysis was not used. Within this sample are about 800,000 distinct CDR3 sequences, with roughly 10% of them counted one time only. Of the sample, about 0.49% is held by the ten largest clones.

The sequence joins TRBV20-1 to TRBJ2-3, and 9 bases in between align with TRBD2. The TCR comes from a male donor with ankylosing spondylitis. Material: blood, either unsorted or a sorted T cell fraction (not recorded which). The CDR3 protein is CSALLAGDTDTQYF. The DNA sequence follows: TGCAGTGCCCTCTTAGCGGGAGACACAGATACGCAGTATTTT.